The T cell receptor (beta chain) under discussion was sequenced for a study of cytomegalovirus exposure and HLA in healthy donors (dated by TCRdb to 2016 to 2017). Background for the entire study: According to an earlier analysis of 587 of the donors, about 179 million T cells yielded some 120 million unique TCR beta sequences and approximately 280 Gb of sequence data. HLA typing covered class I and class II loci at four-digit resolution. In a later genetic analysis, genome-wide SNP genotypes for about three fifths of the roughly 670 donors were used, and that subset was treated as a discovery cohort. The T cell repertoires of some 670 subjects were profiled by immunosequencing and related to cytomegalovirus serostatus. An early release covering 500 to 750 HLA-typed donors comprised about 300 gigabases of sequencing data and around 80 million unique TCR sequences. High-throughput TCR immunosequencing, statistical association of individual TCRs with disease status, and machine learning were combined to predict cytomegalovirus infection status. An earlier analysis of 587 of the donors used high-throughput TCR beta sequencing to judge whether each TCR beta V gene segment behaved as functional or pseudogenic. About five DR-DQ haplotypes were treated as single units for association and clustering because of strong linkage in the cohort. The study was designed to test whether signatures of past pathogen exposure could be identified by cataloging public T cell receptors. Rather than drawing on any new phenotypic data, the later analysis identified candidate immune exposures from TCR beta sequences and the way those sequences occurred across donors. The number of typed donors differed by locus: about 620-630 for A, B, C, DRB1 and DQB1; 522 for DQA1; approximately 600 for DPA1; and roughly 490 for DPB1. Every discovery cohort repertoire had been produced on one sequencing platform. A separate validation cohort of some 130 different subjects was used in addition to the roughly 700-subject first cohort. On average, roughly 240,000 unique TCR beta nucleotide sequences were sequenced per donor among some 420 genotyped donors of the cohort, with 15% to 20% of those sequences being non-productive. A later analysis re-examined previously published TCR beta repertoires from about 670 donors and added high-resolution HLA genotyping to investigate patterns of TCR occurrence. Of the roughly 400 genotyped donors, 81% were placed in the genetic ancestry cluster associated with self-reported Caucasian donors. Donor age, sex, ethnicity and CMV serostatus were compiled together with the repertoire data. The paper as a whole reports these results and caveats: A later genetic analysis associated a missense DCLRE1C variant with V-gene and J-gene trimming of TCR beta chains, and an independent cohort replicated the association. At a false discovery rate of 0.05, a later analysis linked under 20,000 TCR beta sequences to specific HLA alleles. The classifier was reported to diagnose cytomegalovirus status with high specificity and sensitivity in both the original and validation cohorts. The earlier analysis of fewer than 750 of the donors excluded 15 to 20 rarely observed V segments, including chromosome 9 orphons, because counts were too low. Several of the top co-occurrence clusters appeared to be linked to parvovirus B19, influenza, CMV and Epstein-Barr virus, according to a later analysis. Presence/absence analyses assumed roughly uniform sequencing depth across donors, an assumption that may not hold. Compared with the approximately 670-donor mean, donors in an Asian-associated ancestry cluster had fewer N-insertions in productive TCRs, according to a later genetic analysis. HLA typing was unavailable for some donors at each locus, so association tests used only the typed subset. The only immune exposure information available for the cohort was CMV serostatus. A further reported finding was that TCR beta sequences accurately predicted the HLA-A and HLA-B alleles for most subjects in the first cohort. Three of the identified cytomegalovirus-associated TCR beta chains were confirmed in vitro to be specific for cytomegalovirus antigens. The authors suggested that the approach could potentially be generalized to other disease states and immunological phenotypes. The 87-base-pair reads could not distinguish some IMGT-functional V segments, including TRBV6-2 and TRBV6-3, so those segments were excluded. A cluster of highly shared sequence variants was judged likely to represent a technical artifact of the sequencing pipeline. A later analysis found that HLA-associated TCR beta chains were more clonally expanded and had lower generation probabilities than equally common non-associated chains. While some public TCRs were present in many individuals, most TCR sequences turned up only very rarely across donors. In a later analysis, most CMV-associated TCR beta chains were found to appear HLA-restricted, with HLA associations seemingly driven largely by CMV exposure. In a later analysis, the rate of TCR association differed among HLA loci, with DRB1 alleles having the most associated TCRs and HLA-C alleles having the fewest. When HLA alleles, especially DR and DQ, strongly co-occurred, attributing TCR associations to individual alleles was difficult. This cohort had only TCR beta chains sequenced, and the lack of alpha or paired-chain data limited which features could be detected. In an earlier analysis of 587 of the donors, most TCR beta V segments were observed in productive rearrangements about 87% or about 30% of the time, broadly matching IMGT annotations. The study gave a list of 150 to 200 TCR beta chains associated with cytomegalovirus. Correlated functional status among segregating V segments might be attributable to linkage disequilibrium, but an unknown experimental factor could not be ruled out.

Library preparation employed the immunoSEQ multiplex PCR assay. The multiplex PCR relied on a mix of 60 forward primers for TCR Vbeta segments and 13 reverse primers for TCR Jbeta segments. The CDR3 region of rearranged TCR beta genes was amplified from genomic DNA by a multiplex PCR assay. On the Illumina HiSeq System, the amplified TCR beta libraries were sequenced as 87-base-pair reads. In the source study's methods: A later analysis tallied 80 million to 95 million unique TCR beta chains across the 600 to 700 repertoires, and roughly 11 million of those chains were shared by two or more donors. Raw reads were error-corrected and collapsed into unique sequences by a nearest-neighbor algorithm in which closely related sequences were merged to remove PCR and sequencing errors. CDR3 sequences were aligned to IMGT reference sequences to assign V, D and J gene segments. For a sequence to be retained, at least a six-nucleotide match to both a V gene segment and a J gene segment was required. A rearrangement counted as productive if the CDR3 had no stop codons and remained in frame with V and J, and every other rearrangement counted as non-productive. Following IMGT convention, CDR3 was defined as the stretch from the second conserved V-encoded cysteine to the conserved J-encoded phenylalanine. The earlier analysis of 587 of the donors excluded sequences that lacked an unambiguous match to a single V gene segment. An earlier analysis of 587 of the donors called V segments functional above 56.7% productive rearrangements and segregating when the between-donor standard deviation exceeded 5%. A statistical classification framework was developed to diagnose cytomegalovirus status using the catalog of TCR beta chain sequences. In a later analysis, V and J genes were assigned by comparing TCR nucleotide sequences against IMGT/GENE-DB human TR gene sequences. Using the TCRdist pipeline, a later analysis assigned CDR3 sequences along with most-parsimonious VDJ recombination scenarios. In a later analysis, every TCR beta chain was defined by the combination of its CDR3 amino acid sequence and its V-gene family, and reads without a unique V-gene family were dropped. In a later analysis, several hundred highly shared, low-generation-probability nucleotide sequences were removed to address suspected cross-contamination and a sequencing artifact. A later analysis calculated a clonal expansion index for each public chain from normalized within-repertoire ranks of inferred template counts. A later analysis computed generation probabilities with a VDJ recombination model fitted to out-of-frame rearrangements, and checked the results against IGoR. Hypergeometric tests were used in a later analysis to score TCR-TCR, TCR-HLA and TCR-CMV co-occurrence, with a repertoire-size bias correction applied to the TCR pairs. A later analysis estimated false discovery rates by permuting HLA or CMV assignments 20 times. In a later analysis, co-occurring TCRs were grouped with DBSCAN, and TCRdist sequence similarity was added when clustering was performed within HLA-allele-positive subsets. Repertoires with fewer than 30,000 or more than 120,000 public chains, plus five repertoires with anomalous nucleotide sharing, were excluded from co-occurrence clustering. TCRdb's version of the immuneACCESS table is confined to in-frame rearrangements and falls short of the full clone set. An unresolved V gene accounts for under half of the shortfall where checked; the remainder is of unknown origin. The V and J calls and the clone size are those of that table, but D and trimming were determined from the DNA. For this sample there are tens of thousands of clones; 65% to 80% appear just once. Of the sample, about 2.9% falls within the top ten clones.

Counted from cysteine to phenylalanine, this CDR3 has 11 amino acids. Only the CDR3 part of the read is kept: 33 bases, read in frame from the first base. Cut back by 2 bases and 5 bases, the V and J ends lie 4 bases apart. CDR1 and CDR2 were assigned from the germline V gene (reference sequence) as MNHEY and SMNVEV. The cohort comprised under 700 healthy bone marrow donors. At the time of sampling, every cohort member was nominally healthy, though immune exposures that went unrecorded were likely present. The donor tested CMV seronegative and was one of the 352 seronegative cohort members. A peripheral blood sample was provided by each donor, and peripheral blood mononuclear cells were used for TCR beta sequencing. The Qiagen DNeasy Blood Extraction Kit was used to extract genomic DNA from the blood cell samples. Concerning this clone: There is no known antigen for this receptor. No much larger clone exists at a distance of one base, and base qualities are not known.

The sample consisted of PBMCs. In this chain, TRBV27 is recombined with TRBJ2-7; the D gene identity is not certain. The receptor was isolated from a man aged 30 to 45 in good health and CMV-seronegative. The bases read TGTGCCAGCAGTTTAGGGCACGAGCAGTACTTC. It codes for CASSLGHEQYF.